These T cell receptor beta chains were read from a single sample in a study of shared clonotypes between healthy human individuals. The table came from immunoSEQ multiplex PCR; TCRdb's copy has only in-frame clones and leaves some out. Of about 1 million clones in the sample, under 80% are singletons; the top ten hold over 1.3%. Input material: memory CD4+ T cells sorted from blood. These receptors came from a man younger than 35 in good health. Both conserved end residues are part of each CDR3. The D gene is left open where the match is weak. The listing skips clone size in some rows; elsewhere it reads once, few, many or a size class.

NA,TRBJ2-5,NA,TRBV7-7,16,TGTGCTAGCGGCGGGGAGGTTCCCCTCCTTCAAGAGACCCAGTACTTC,CASGGEVPLLQETQYF
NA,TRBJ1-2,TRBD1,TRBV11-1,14,TGTGCCAGCAGCATCCGGGACAGGGGACATGGCTACACCTTC,CASSIRDRGHGYTF
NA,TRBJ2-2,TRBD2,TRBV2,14,TGTGCCAGCAGGAGACTAGCGGGAGCCGGGGAGCTGTTTTTT,CASRRLAGAGELFF
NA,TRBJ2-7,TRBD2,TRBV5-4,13,TGTGCCAGCAGTCTAGCGGGAAACGGCGAGCAGTACTTC,CASSLAGNGEQYF
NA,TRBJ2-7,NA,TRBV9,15,TGTGCCAGCAGCGTAGGGGCCGCAAGCTTTATGGAGCAGTACTTC,CASSVGAASFMEQYF
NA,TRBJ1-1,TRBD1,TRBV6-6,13,TGTGCCAGCAGTTGGGGGACAGGGAATGAAGCTTTCTTT,CASSWGTGNEAFF
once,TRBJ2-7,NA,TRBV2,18,TGTGCCAGCAGTGAAGCGCTTCAGGGTCAGGCATTATCCTACGAGCAGTACTTC,CASSEALQGQALSYEQYF
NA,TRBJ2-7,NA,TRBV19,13,TGTGCCAGTAGTATAGATCTCTCCTACGAGCAGTACTTC,CASSIDLSYEQYF
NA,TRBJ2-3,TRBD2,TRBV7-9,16,TGTGCCAGCAGCCTGCGGACTAGCGGGAGTTCAGATACGCAGTATTTT,CASSLRTSGSSDTQYF
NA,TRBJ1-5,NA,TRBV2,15,TGTGCCAGCAGCCTTAGGGGGGCCTTGGGGCAGCCCCAGCATTTT,CASSLRGALGQPQHF
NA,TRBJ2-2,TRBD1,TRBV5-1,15,TGCGCCAGTAAATCCGGGACAGCGAACACCGGGGAGCTGTTTTTT,CASKSGTANTGELFF
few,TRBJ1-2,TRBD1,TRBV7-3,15,TGTGCCAGCAGCACGTCCGGGACAGGTCGTAGCGGCTACACCTTC,CASSTSGTGRSGYTF
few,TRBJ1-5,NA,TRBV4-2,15,TGTGCCAGCAGCCTAGAAAGTGGGAACAATCAGCCCCAGCATTTT,CASSLESGNNQPQHF
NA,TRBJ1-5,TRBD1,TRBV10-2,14,TGCGCCAGCAGCGGACAGGGAAGCAATCAGCCCCAGCATTTT,CASSGQGSNQPQHF
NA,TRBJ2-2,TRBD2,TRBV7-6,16,TGTGCCAGCACTAAGAGACTAGCGGCGAACACCGGGGAGCTGTTTTTT,CASTKRLAANTGELFF
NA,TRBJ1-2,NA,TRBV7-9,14,TGTGCCAGCAGCTTAGCCAGGGGTGACGGTGGCTACACCTTC,CASSLARGDGGYTF
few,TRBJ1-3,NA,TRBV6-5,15,TGTGCCAGCAGCTCCCGGCGCACAACTGGAAACACCATATATTTT,CASSSRRTTGNTIYF
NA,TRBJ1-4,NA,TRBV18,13,TGTGCCAGCTCACCCCGACGGAATGAAAAACTGTTTTTT,CASSPRRNEKLFF
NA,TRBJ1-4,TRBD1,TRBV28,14,TGTGCCAGCACCCAGGGGGGTGGTAATGAAAAACTGTTTTTT,CASTQGGGNEKLFF
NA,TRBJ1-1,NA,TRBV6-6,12,TGTGCCAGCAGGAGGGGTAGTACTGAAGCTTTCTTT,CASRRGSTEAFF
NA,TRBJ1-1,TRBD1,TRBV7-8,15,TGTGCCAGCAGCTTGATCCGGGACAGGGGGCCTGAAGCTTTCTTT,CASSLIRDRGPEAFF
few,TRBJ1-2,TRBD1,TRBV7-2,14,TGTGCCAGCAGCCCAGGACAGGGTGAGGGTGGCTACACCTTC,CASSPGQGEGGYTF
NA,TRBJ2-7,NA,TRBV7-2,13,TGTGCCAGCAGCCCTCTTCGAGGGGGCGAGCAGTACTTC,CASSPLRGGEQYF
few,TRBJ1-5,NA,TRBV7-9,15,TGTGCCAGCAGCTTGGCAGGCTCCAGCAATCAGCCCCAGCATTTT,CASSLAGSSNQPQHF
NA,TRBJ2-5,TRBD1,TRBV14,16,TGTGCCAGCAGCCAAGGAGTAGGGGGCCCCCAAGAGACCCAGTACTTC,CASSQGVGGPQETQYF
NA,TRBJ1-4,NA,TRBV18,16,TGTGCCAGCTCTCGCAATTCGGGACACAATAATGAAAAACTGTTTTTT,CASSRNSGHNNEKLFF
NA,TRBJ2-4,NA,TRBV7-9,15,TGTGCCAGCAGCTTCACAGGTGAAGCCAAAAACATTCAGTACTTC,CASSFTGEAKNIQYF
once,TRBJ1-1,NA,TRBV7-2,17,TGTGCCAGCAGCTTAGGTGGGACACCCGGGGGGAGGACTGAAGCTTTCTTT,CASSLGGTPGGRTEAFF
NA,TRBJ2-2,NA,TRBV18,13,TGTGCCAGCTCGCCCAGCCATCCCGGGGAGCTGTTTTTT,CASSPSHPGELFF
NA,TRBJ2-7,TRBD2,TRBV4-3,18,TGCGCCAGCAGCCAAGACCTAGCGGGAGGCCCGAGCTCCTACGAGCAGTACTTC,CASSQDLAGGPSSYEQYF